This TCR beta chain emerged from a study of Ad26.COV2.S vaccination and SARS-CoV-2 variants. Comment on this clone: Antigen unknown.

Broader study findings: Non-spike TCR breadth did not differ much between vaccine and placebo recipients. Vaccine recipients surpassed placebo recipients in spike-specific TCR breadth.

Stated treatment: some 20 received Ad26.COV2.S at low or high dose, single or two shots; about five received placebo; per-sample allocation not given. Material that was analyzed had been drawn on day 63 after the first vaccine or placebo injection. Adults aged 18-55 years in Boston included the donor. Trimming removed 7 bases at V and 9 bases at J, with 16 bases between. This CDR3 has 13 residues. Per the germline V gene, CDR1 is MNHNS and CDR2 is SASEGT. Some clones are missing from TCRdb's copy, which holds only in-frame ones; the method was immunoSEQ multiplex PCR. This sample has around 450,000 clones, with around 87% found just once.

J is TRBJ2-1 and V is TRBV6-1; D could derive from TRBD1 or TRBD2 (6 bases each). This receptor was obtained from a person aged 18-65 years who received the Ad26.COV2.S COVID-19 vaccine or a placebo. The specimen was peripheral blood, collected in a trial of Ad26.COV2.S vaccine versus placebo. Written as DNA, the CDR3 is TGTGCCAGCACCTTTGGGGGGCCGGGTGAGCAGTTCTTC. It translates to CASTFGGPGEQFF.